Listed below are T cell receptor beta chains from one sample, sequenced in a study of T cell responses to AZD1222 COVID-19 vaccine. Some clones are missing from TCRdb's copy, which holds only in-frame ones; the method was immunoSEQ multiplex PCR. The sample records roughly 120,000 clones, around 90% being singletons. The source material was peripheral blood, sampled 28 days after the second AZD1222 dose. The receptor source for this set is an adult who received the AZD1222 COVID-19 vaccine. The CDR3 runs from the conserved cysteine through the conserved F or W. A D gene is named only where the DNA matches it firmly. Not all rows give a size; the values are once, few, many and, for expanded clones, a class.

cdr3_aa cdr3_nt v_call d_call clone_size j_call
CATSRVLAGGPTDTQYF TGTGCCACCAGCAGAGTACTAGCGGGGGGGCCGACAGATACGCAGTATTTT TRBV15 TRBD2 NA TRBJ2-3
CASSTLDGEQYF TGTGCCAGTAGTACGCTAGATGGCGAGCAGTACTTC TRBV19 NA NA TRBJ2-7
CASSNSGMLSEQFF TGTGCCAGCAGCAATAGCGGGATGCTTAGTGAGCAGTTCTTC TRBV5-6 TRBD2 NA TRBJ2-1
CASSTGTSGAKNIQYF TGTGCCAGCAGCACCGGGACTAGCGGCGCCAAAAACATTCAGTACTTC TRBV6-2/TRBV6-3 TRBD2 once TRBJ2-4
CASSSPGYNEQFF TGTGCCAGCAGCTCCCCGGGGTACAATGAGCAGTTCTTC TRBV7-3 NA NA TRBJ2-1
CASSLRIQSIPYNEQFF TGTGCCAGCAGCTTACGGATTCAGTCTATCCCCTACAATGAGCAGTTCTTC TRBV7-8 NA NA TRBJ2-1
CASSETVGQGLQKAFF TGTGCCAGCAGTGAAACTGTGGGACAGGGCTTACAGAAAGCTTTCTTT TRBV2 TRBD1 few TRBJ1-1
CATSVGSNQPQHF TGTGCCACCAGTGTAGGTAGCAATCAGCCCCAGCATTTT TRBV24-1 NA NA TRBJ1-5
CASSLVAPRWTDTQYF TGCGCCAGCAGCTTGGTGGCCCCTCGTTGGACAGATACGCAGTATTTT TRBV5-1 NA NA TRBJ2-3
CASFSGDQETQYF TGTGCCAGCTTTAGCGGGGACCAAGAGACCCAGTACTTC TRBV2 TRBD2 NA TRBJ2-5
CASSYVETGELFF TGTGCCAGCAGTTATGTGGAGACCGGGGAGCTGTTTTTT TRBV6-2/TRBV6-3 NA NA TRBJ2-2
CASSLISRGATYEQYF TGTGCCAGCAGCTTAATCTCCAGGGGCGCAACCTACGAGCAGTACTTC TRBV7-8 NA NA TRBJ2-7
CATSDGTFPGQGAMTWDTEAFF TGTGCCACCAGCGACGGAACCTTCCCGGGACAGGGGGCGATGACATGGGACACTGAAGCTTTCTTT TRBV15 TRBD1 NA TRBJ1-1
CASSYSPLGGGSPLHF TGTGCCAGCAGTTACTCACCCCTCGGGGGGGGGTCACCCCTCCACTTT TRBV6-5 NA NA TRBJ1-6
CASSFRDSTGYTF TGTGCCAGCAGTTTCCGGGACAGCACTGGCTACACCTTC TRBV27 TRBD1 once TRBJ1-2
CASSLRGNTEAFF TGTGCCAGCAGCTTAAGGGGGAACACTGAAGCTTTCTTT TRBV11-1 NA NA TRBJ1-1
CASRQTGENTGELFF TGTGCCAGCAGACAGACGGGGGAAAACACCGGGGAGCTGTTTTTT TRBV14 NA NA TRBJ2-2
CASSDEGQGSGSGANVLTF TGTGCCAGCAGTGACGAGGGACAAGGCTCGGGCTCTGGGGCCAACGTCCTGACTTTC TRBV6-4 NA many TRBJ2-6
CASSYGSDGSYEQYF TGTGCCAGCAGTTACGGTTCCGACGGATCCTACGAGCAGTACTTC TRBV6-2/TRBV6-3 NA once TRBJ2-7
CASSYDRSTLNTEAFF TGTGCCAGCAGTTACGACAGGTCAACTCTGAACACTGAAGCTTTCTTT TRBV6-5 NA NA TRBJ1-1
CASSPRGQRTGELFF TGCGCCAGCAGCCCACGGGGACAGAGAACCGGGGAGCTGTTTTTT TRBV5-1 TRBD1 NA TRBJ2-2
CAISPRGHPHGYTF TGTGCCATCAGCCCTCGCGGCCACCCTCATGGCTACACCTTC TRBV10-3 NA NA TRBJ1-2
CASSPTGSTDTQYF TGTGCCAGCAGCCCCACGGGCAGCACAGATACGCAGTATTTT TRBV5-5 NA NA TRBJ2-3
CASSLDRTSGNTIYF TGTGCCAGCAGTTTAGACAGGACCTCTGGAAACACCATATATTTT TRBV27 NA NA TRBJ1-3
CASSLEDLGEAFF TGTGCCAGCAGCCTAGAGGACCTGGGGGAAGCTTTCTTT TRBV11-1 NA NA TRBJ1-1
CATSRDDGPANFYGYTF TGTGCCACCAGCAGAGACGACGGACCGGCCAACTTTTATGGCTACACCTTC TRBV15 NA NA TRBJ1-2